The entry that follows covers one T cell receptor beta chain sequence. The antigen is unknown. The data were obtained in a study of OX40 agonist ivuxolimab in advanced cancers. About the research overall: Dose-escalation cases comprised hepatocellular carcinoma, melanoma, renal cell or head and neck cancer.

Study findings and constraints: Antigen specificity of clonally expanded peripheral T cells was not established.

The CDR3 runs 15 residues. CDR1 and CDR2 from the germline V gene are SGHAT and FQDESV (reference sequence). With 2 bases removed from V and 3 bases from J, the gap between germline ends came to 14 bases. Here immunoSEQ multiplex PCR was the method, and the copy in TCRdb shows in-frame clones only, minus some. Among 30,000 to 45,000 clones, about 80% were seen once, and the ten largest hold 8% to 10%. The source was CD4+ or CD8+ T cells sorted from blood, collected in a trial of the OX40 agonist ivuxolimab. This TCR was sampled from an adult with an advanced solid tumor such as melanoma, head and neck, liver or kidney cancer. V usage is TRBV11-1 and J usage is TRBJ2-7; possibly TRBD1 for D (6 bases). CDR3 protein: CASSLSTGSGYEQYF. The CDR3 DNA is TGTGCCAGCAGCTTATCTACAGGGTCGGGCTACGAGCAGTACTTC.